The next 6 T cell receptor beta chains were all read from a single sample in a study of blood T cell repertoires in COVID-19. The table came from immunoSEQ multiplex PCR; TCRdb's copy has only in-frame clones and leaves some out. The table shows some 150,000 clones, with over 65% occurring only once. Input material: peripheral blood. The receptor source for this set is a man in his 70s with acute or convalescent COVID-19.

The gene calls are TRBV3-1 (or the pseudogene TRBV3-2) and TRBJ2-1; D possibly corresponds to TRBD2 (6 bases). In germline, CDR1 is LGHDT, CDR2 YNNKEL (reference sequence). V was trimmed by 0 bases and J by 7 bases, leaving 13 bases between them. The CDR3 covers 15 residues. The CDR3 here is CASSQERGTWNEQFF. CDR3 bases: TGTGCCAGCAGCCAAGAGCGCGGGACTTGGAATGAGCAGTTCTTC.

The chain links TRBV2 to TRBJ1-5, with D possibly matching TRBD1 (5 bases). Germline CDR1 SNHLY, CDR2 FYNNEI. This CDR3 is 17 amino acids long. V was trimmed by 2 bases and J by 4 bases, leaving 18 bases between them. CDR3 amino acids: CASSEYMGGKGNQPQHF. The CDR3, as DNA: TGTGCCAGCAGTGAATACATGGGGGGTAAAGGGAATCAGCCCCAGCATTTT.

The count of this clone is one. The rearrangement uses TRBV7-2 and TRBJ2-7; D uncertain. From germline, CDR1 is SGHTA and CDR2 FQGNSA. The CDR3 sequence is 12 residues long. V lost 5 bases to trimming and J lost 2 bases, with 7 bases between them. CDR3 nucleotides: TGTGCCAGCAGCCCGCTAACCTACGAGCAGTACTTC. It specifies CASSPLTYEQYF.

The chain employs TRBV7-3 and TRBJ2-3; D is possibly TRBD2 (6 bases). The CDR3 is 16 residues long. V lost 2 bases to trimming and J lost 4 bases, with 16 bases between them. Per the germline V gene, CDR1 is SGHTA and CDR2 is FQGTGA. The CDR3 loop is CASSLRPSREADTQYF. The CDR3 DNA is TGTGCCAGCAGCTTACGCCCATCAAGGGAGGCAGATACGCAGTATTTT.

Here the CDR3 reads CASTPGQGTEKLFF. The CDR3 nucleotides are TGTGCCAGCACCCCGGGACAGGGAACTGAAAAACTGTTTTTT. The V gene is TRBV28, the J gene TRBJ1-4; 9 bases are shared with TRBD1. The CDR3 runs to 14 residues. Germline values: CDR1 MDHEN, CDR2 SYDVKM. Losses at the gene ends were 7 bases for V and 7 bases for J; bases not matched to a gene: 7.

J is TRBJ2-2 and V is TRBV9, with 8 bases that match TRBD2. The germline V gene has CDR1 SGDLS and CDR2 YYNGEE. This CDR3 has 14 amino acids. J was trimmed by 7 bases and V by 9 bases; bases with no gene match: 11. This CDR3 is CATNPGLDDGELFF. Written as DNA, the CDR3 is TGTGCCACCAACCCGGGACTAGACGACGGGGAGCTGTTTTTT. Looking up the rest from reference TRBV9 and TRBJ2-2 gives the full variable domain: DSGVTQTPKHLITATGQRVTLRCSPRSGDLSVYWYQQSLDQGLQFLIQYYNGEERAKGNILERFSAQQFPDLHSELNLSSLELGDSALYFCATNPGLDDGELFFGEGSRLTVL.